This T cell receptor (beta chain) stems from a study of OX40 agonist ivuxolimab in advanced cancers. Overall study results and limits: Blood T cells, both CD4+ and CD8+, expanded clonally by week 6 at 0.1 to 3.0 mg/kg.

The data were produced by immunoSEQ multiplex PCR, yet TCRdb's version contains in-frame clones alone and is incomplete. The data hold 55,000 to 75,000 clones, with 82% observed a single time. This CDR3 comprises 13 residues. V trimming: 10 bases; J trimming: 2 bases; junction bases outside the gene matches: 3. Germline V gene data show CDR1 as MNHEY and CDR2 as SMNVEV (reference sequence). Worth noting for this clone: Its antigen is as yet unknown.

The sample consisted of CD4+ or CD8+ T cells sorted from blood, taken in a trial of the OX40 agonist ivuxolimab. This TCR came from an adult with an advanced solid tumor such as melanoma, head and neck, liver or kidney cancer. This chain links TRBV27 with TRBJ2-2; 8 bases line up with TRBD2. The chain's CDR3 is CATGTSNTGELFF. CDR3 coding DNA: TGTGCCACCGGGACTAGTAACACCGGGGAGCTGTTTTTT.